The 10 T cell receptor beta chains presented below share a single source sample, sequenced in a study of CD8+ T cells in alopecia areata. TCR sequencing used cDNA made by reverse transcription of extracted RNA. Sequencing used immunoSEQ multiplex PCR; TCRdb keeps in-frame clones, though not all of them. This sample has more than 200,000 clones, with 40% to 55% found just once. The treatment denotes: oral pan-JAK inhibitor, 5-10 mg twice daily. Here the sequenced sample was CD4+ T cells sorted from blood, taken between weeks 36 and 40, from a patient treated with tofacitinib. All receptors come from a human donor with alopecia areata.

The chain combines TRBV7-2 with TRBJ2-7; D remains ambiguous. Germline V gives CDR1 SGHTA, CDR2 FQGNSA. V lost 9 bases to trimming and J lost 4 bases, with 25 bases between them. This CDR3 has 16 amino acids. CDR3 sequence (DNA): TGTGCCAGTAGTGCTCCCGGTCGGACGTCCCTTTACGAGCAGTACTTC. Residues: CASSAPGRTSLYEQYF.

The CDR3 nucleotides read TGTGCCACCAGCAGAGCCCCTAGCGGATCGAACACCGGGGAGCTGTTTTTT. This codes for CATSRAPSGSNTGELFF. V and J are TRBV15 and TRBJ2-2; TRBD2 agrees at 7 bases. Unmatched junction bases numbered 5, after V lost 1 base and J lost 0 bases. Germline CDR1 reads LNHNV; CDR2 reads YYDKDF (reference sequence). CDR3 length equals 17 residues.

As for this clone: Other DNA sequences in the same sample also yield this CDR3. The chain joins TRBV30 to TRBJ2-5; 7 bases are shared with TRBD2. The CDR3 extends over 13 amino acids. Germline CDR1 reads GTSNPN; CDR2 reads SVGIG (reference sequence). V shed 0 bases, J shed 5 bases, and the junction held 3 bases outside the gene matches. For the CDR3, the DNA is TGTGCCTGGAGTGTACTGGGGGGGGAGACCCAGTACTTC. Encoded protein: CAWSVLGGETQYF.

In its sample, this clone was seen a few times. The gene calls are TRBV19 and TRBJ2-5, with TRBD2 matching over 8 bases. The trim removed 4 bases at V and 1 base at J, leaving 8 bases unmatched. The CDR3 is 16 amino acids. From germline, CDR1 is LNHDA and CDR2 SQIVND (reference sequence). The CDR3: CASSTLAGGIQETQYF. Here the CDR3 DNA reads TGTGCCAGTAGTACTTTGGCGGGAGGCATCCAAGAGACCCAGTACTTC.

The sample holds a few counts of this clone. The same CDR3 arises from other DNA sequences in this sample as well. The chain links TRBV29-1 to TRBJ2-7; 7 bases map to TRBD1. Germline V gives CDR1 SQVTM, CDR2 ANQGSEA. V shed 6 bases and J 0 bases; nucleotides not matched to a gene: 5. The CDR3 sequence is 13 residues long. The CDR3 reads CSVRQGSSYEQYF. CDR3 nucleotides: TGCAGCGTCAGACAGGGTAGCTCCTACGAGCAGTACTTC.

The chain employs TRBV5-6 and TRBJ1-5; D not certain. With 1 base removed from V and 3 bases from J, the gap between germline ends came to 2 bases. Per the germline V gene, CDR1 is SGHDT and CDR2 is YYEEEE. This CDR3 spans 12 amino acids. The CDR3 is CASSLNNQPQHF. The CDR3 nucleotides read TGTGCCAGCAGCTTGAACAATCAGCCCCAGCATTTT.

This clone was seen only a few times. CDR3 amino acids: CSVLGAYEQYF. The CDR3, as DNA: TGCAGCGTTTTGGGAGCCTACGAGCAGTACTTC. The rearrangement joins TRBV29-1 to TRBJ2-7; TRBD2 might be the D (5 bases). V was pared by 5 bases and J by 2 bases, with 7 bases between. The CDR3 is 11 residues long. Germline V gene sequence: CDR1 SQVTM, CDR2 ANQGSEA.

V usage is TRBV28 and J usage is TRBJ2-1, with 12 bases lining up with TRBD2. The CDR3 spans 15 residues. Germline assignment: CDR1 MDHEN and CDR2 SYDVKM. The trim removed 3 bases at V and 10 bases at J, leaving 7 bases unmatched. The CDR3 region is CASSFKTSGSREQFF. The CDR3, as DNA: TGTGCCAGCAGTTTTAAGACTAGCGGGAGTCGGGAGCAGTTCTTC. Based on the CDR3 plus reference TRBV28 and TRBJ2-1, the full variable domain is DVKVTQSSRYLVKRTGEKVFLECVQDMDHENMFWYRQDPGLGLRLIYFSYDVKMKEKGDIPEGYSVSREKKERFSLILESASTNQTSMYLCASSFKTSGSREQFFGPGTRLTVL.

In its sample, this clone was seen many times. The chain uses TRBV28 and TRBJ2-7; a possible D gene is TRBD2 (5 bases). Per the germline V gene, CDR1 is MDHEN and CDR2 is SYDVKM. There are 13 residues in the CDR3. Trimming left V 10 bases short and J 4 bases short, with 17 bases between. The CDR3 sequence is CATTGGRGYEQYF. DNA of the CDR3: TGTGCCACCACCGGAGGCCGCGGGTACGAGCAGTACTTC.

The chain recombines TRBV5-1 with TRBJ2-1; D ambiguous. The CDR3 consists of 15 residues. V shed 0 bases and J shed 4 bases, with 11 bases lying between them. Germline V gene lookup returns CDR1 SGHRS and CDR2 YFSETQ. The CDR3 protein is CASSLERSVYNEQFF. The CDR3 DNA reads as TGCGCCAGCAGCTTGGAACGGAGCGTGTACAATGAGCAGTTCTTC.